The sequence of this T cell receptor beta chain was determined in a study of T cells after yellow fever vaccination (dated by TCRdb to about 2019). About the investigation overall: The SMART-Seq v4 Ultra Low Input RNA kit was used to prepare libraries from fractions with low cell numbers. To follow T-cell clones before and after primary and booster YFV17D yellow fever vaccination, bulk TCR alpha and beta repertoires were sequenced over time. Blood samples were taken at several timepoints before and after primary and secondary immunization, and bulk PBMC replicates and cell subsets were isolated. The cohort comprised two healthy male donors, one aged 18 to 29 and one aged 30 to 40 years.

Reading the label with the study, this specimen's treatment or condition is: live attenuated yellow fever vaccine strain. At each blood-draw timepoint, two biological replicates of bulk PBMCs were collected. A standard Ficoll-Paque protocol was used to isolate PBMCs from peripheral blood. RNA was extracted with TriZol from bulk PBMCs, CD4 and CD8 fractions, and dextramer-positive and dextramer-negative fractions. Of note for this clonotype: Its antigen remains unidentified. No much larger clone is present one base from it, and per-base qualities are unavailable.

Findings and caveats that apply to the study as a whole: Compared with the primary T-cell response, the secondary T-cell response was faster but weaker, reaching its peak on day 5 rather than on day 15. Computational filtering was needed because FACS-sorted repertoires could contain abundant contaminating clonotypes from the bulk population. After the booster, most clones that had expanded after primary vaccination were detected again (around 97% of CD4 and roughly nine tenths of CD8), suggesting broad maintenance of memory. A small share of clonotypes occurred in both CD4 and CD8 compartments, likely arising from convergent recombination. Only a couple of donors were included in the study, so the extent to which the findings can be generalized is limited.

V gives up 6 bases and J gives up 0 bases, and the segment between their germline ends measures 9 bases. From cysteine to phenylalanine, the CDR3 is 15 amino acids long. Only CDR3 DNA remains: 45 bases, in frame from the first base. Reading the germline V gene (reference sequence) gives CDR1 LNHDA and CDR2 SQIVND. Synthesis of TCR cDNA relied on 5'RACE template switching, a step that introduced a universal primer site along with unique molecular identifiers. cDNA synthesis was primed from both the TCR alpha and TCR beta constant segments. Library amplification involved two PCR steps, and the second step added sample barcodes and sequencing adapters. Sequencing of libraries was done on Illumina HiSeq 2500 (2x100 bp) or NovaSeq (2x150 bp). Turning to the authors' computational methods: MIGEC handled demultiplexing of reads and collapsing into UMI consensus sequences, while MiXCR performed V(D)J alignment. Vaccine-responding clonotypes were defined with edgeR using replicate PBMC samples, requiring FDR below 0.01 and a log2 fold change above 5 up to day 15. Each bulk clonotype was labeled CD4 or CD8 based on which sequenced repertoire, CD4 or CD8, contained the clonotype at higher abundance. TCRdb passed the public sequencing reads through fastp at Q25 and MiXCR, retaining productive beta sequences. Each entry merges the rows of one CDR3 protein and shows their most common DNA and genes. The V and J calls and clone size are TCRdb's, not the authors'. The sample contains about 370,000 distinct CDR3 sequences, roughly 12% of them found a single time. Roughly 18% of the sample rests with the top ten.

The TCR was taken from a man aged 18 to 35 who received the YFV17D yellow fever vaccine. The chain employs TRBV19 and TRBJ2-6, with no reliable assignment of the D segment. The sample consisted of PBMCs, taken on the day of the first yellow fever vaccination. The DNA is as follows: TGTGCCAGTAGCCCGCCCGTCTCTGGGGCCAACGTCCTGACTTTC. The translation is CASSPPVSGANVLTF.